These 16 T cell receptor beta chains were all obtained from the same sample, sequenced in a study of blood T cell repertoires in COVID-19. Method: immunoSEQ multiplex PCR; TCRdb's copy keeps in-frame clones and lacks some. The repertoire holds roughly 400,000 clones, with approximately 91% as singletons. Sequences were obtained from PBMCs or T cells enriched from blood (not recorded which). All receptors derive from a woman aged 18-30 years who had been exposed to COVID-19.

This clone has only one observation. The chain carries TRBV6-5 and TRBJ1-2; tentatively, D is TRBD1 (6 bases). From germline, CDR1 is MNHEY and CDR2 SVGAGI. Trimming stripped 5 bases from V and 1 base from J, with 14 bases between. This CDR3 has 15 residues. The CDR3 spells CASSQTGSFNYGYTF. In DNA form, the CDR3 reads TGTGCCAGCAGTCAGACAGGTTCGTTTAACTATGGCTACACCTTC.

The CDR3 DNA is TGTGCCAGCAGTGACAGCGCTACCTACGAGCAGTACTTC. Its protein product is CASSDSATYEQYF. The chain is built from TRBV27 and TRBJ2-7; possibly TRBD1 for D (5 bases). Looked up from germline, CDR1 is MNHEY and CDR2 is SMNVEV (reference sequence). This CDR3 region has 13 residues. Trimming took 5 bases from V and 2 from J, leaving 10 bases between them.

The chain uses TRBV5-1 and TRBJ1-1; D not certain. The CDR3 contains 15 residues. CDR1 and CDR2 (germline): SGHRS, YFSETQ. V lost 0 bases and J lost 5, with 14 bases in between. The CDR3 here is CASSLDLGGWTEAFF. The DNA for the CDR3 is TGCGCCAGCAGCTTGGATCTGGGAGGATGGACTGAAGCTTTCTTT.

V usage is TRBV5-1 and J usage is TRBJ1-4; D is possibly TRBD1 (5 bases). The CDR3 length is 17 residues. From germline, CDR1 is SGHRS and CDR2 YFSETQ. V dropped 4 bases and J dropped 4 bases, with 20 bases sitting between them. CDR3 in DNA: TGCGCCAGCAGCCCGGATGGAAGGGGAATTAGTAATGAAAAACTGTTTTTT. Residues: CASSPDGRGISNEKLFF.

The chain joins TRBV7-8 to TRBJ2-5; TRBD2 agrees at 10 bases. The CDR3 extends over 15 amino acids. The V and J ends lost 1 base and 10 bases, in that order; junction bases with no gene match: 9. Germline V gene sequence: CDR1 SGHVS, CDR2 FQNEAQ. The CDR3 region has the DNA TGTGCCAGCAGCTTAGAGGGGGCAAGCGGGAGGGGCCAGTACTTC. Translation gives CASSLEGASGRGQYF.

The CDR3 spells CASSFSRGGIYEQYF. CDR3 nucleotides: TGTGCCAGCAGTTTCTCTAGGGGGGGAATCTACGAGCAGTACTTC. This chain links TRBV28 with TRBJ2-7, with D possibly matching TRBD2 (7 bases). The CDR3 has 15 amino acids. The V gene lost 3 bases and the J gene lost 3 bases, with 15 bases spanning the gap. Germline values: CDR1 MDHEN, CDR2 SYDVKM.

The J gene is TRBJ2-7, the V gene TRBV7-7; 8 positions agree with TRBD2. CDR1 is SSHAT, CDR2 FNYEAQ, per germline (reference sequence). This CDR3 is 14 amino acids long. The J segment lost 5 bases and the V segment lost 4 bases, leaving 7 bases of the junction unmatched. The CDR3 protein is CASSSGGGHDEQYF. The DNA for the CDR3 is TGTGCCAGCAGCTCCGGGGGGGGGCATGACGAGCAGTACTTC. Full variable domain (outside the CDR3, taken from reference TRBV7-7 and TRBJ2-7): GAGVSQSPRYKVTKRGQDVTLRCDPISSHATLYWYQQALGQGPEFLTYFNYEAQPDKSGLPSDRFSAERPEGSISTLTIQRTEQRDSAMYRCASSSGGGHDEQYFGPGTRLTVT.

This clone was observed a single time. DNA of the CDR3: TGTGCCAGCAGCTTACCCCCAACTCATGAGCAGTTCTTC. Residues: CASSLPPTHEQFF. The chain employs TRBV7-9 and TRBJ2-1, with unresolved D. V was cut by 2 bases and J by 8 bases, with 10 bases left in between. In germline, CDR1 is SEHNR, CDR2 FQNEAQ (reference sequence). The CDR3 length is 13 residues.

The rearrangement links TRBV4-3 to TRBJ1-4, with D perhaps TRBD1 (6 bases). Trimming shortened V by 4 bases and J by 5 bases, and 14 bases separated the two germline ends. CDR1 and CDR2 from the germline V gene are LGHNA and YSLEER. The CDR3 is 15 amino acids. The CDR3, as DNA: TGCGCCAGCAGCCCCACGGGGGGCGGAAATGAAAAACTGTTTTTT. It encodes CASSPTGGGNEKLFF.

The chain couples TRBV2 to TRBJ1-2; the match to TRBD1 covers 11 bases. The CDR3 is made up of 15 amino acids. Trimming at V came to 4 bases and at J to 7 bases, leaving 8 bases not matched to a gene. CDR1 SNHLY and CDR2 FYNNEI come from the germline V gene. The CDR3 spells CASSVTTGTGGGYTF. CDR3 bases: TGTGCCAGCAGTGTGACCACCGGGACAGGGGGTGGCTACACCTTC.

This clone was counted once. Other nucleotide sequences in the sample specify the same CDR3. The V gene is TRBV5-5, the J gene TRBJ2-7; 9 nucleotides match TRBD1. CDR3 size: 12 residues. Looked up from germline, CDR1 is SGHKS and CDR2 is YYEKEE (reference sequence). The ends lost 3 bases at V and 7 bases at J; junction bases unmatched: 2. The CDR3 loop reads CASSWTGEEQYF. The DNA of the CDR3 is TGTGCCAGCAGCTGGACAGGGGAAGAGCAGTACTTC.

The CDR3: CASSPTGQGIETQYF. The CDR3 nucleotides read TGCGCCAGCAGCCCTACCGGACAGGGAATAGAGACCCAGTACTTC. This sequence joins TRBV5-1 and TRBJ2-5; TRBD1 agrees at 8 bases. Germline V gene lookup returns CDR1 SGHRS and CDR2 YFSETQ. CDR3 size: 15 residues. The trim removed 4 bases at V and 4 bases at J, leaving 9 bases unmatched.

To note about this clone: Sequence at one end of the junction differs from germline and may be a read error. V and J are TRBV5-1 and TRBJ1-2, with D perhaps matching TRBD1 (6 bases). Germline V gives CDR1 SGHRS, CDR2 YFSETQ. CDR3 length equals 13 residues. CDR3 coding DNA: TGCGCCAGCAGCTACGGGACACCTCCCCGGAGAGCCTTC. It yields the protein CASSYGTPPRRAF.

The V call is TRBV4-2, the J call TRBJ1-1, with D possibly being TRBD1 (5 bases). This CDR3 is built from 16 residues. The germline V and J ends were trimmed by 0 bases and 0 bases, with 11 bases remaining between them. Germline assignment: CDR1 LGHNA and CDR2 YNFKEQ. The CDR3 DNA is TGTGCCAGCAGCCAAGACCTAACGGGGGTGAACACTGAAGCTTTCTTT. Translated, it gives CASSQDLTGVNTEAFF.

The chain carries TRBV5-1 and TRBJ2-3; D perhaps matches TRBD2 (6 bases). The CDR3 covers 17 residues. In germline, CDR1 is SGHRS, CDR2 YFSETQ. V was shortened by 6 bases and J by 1 base, with 21 bases between the two germline ends. The CDR3 nucleotides read TGCGCCAGCACCTGGCGGGGTGGGCAAGGAGGCACAGATACGCAGTATTTT. Its translation is CASTWRGGQGGTDTQYF. The variable domain in full, completed from reference TRBV5-1 and TRBJ2-3, reads KAGVTQTPRYLIKTRGQQVTLSCSPISGHRSVSWYQQTPGQGLQFLFEYFSETQRNKGNFPGRFSGRQFSNSRSEMNVSTLELGDSALYLCASTWRGGQGGTDTQYFGPGTRLTVL.

In DNA form, the CDR3 reads TGTGCCAGCAGCCCGAGCCGGGACAACTCCTTCTACGAGCAGTACTTC. It translates to CASSPSRDNSFYEQYF. This chain uses TRBV9 with TRBJ2-7; maybe TRBD1 (6 bases). CDR3 size: 16 residues. V shed 4 bases and J shed 3 bases, with 20 bases lying between them. Germline CDR1 reads SGDLS; CDR2 reads YYNGEE.